A single sample is the source of the 27 T cell receptor beta chains below, sequenced in a study of T cell responses to AZD1222 COVID-19 vaccine. Measured with immunoSEQ multiplex PCR; TCRdb has only the in-frame clones, and not every one. The top ten clones hold roughly 10% of a sample with 120,000 to 150,000 clones, about 90% of them seen once. The material was peripheral blood, obtained 28 days after the second AZD1222 dose. The receptor source for this set is an adult who received the AZD1222 COVID-19 vaccine.

This chain uses TRBV4-1 with TRBJ1-2; D gene uncertain. The CDR3 has 15 residues. The germline V and J ends were trimmed by 1 base and 5 bases, with 14 bases remaining between them. Germline-derived CDR1 and CDR2 are MGHRA and YSYEKL. CDR3 loop: CASSQVLGGEYGYTF. CDR3 DNA sequence: TGCGCCAGCAGCCAAGTTTTGGGCGGGGAGTATGGCTACACCTTC.

The chain has TRBV2 and TRBJ1-5; D is unclear. Looked up from germline, CDR1 is SNHLY and CDR2 is FYNNEI. This CDR3 spans 14 amino acids. The V end was cut by 2 bases, the J end by 3 bases, with 8 bases between. CDR3 in amino acids: CASSENAPNQPQHF. The CDR3 DNA follows: TGTGCCAGCAGTGAAAACGCGCCCAATCAGCCCCAGCATTTT.

The rearrangement joins TRBV7-9 to TRBJ1-2, with a possible D match to TRBD1 (6 bases). Trimming left V 1 base short and J 1 base short, with 7 bases between. Germline assignment: CDR1 SEHNR and CDR2 FQNEAQ (reference sequence). The CDR3 is made up of 14 amino acids. The CDR3 region is CASSLGGRNYGYTF. CDR3 DNA sequence: TGTGCCAGCAGCTTAGGGGGGCGTAACTATGGCTACACCTTC.

The CDR3 here is CASSPSLAEETQYF. The DNA for the CDR3 is TGTGCCAGCAGCCCCTCCCTAGCGGAAGAGACCCAGTACTTC. This chain connects TRBV7-9 to TRBJ2-5, with TRBD2 matching over 7 bases. This CDR3 has 14 amino acids. The germline gives CDR1 SEHNR, CDR2 FQNEAQ (reference sequence). V trimming: 5 bases; J trimming: 3 bases; junction bases outside the gene matches: 6.

A few counts support this clone. This sequence joins TRBV2 and TRBJ1-5, with no clear D. CDR1 and CDR2 from the germline V gene are SNHLY and FYNNEI. The V and J ends lost 4 bases and 4 bases respectively, with 11 bases between them. This CDR3 is 14 amino acids long. Here the CDR3 DNA reads TGTGCCAGCAGTGTAGACTGGGTAAATCAGCCCCAGCATTTT. This sequence encodes CASSVDWVNQPQHF.

This chain uses TRBV28 with TRBJ1-2; 9 nucleotides match TRBD1. CDR1 is MDHEN, CDR2 SYDVKM, per germline. V lost 4 bases, J lost 4 bases, and 10 bases stayed unmatched. This CDR3 is built from 16 residues. In DNA form, the CDR3 reads TGTGCCAGCAGTTCCGGGACAGGGAGGTTTGGCTATGGCTACACCTTC. The encoded protein is CASSSGTGRFGYGYTF.

This clone was seen only a few times. This chain joins TRBV6-7 and TRBJ2-7; 12 nucleotides line up with TRBD2. TRBV6-7 is designated an ORF whose function remains uncertain. CDR3 length: 14 amino acids. The junction had 2 bases not matched to a gene; V was cut back by 4 bases and J by 4 bases. CDR3 protein: CASSSGTSGYEQYF. CDR3 nucleotides: TGTGCCAGCAGTTCCGGGACTAGCGGGTACGAGCAGTACTTC.

The chain carries TRBV28 and TRBJ1-2; 8 nucleotides line up with TRBD1. V dropped 6 bases and J dropped 4; count of bases not matched to a gene: 4. Germline lookup yields CDR1 MDHEN and CDR2 SYDVKM. The CDR3 has 13 residues. As DNA, the CDR3 is TGTGCCAGCAGCCTGACAGGGGTCTATGGCTACACCTTC. It specifies CASSLTGVYGYTF.

This clone showed up just a few times. The chain is built from TRBV5-4 and TRBJ2-7; no definite D call. CDR1 is SGHNT and CDR2 is YYREEE in the germline V gene (reference sequence). The CDR3 covers 15 residues. V shed 0 bases and J shed 2 bases, with 12 bases lying between them. The CDR3, as DNA: TGTGCCAGCAGCTTGGCCGGGTCGCTCCCCTACGAGCAGTACTTC. This codes for CASSLAGSLPYEQYF.

The DNA of the CDR3 is TGTGCCAGTAGTATAGGGACGTCCTCCTACAATGAGCAGTTCTTC. Translation gives CASSIGTSSYNEQFF. The chain employs TRBV19 and TRBJ2-1; D remains ambiguous. The CDR3 loop spans 15 amino acids. The V and J ends lost 1 base and 0 bases respectively, with 7 bases between them. Germline V lookup: CDR1 LNHDA, CDR2 SQIVND (reference sequence).

The V and J genes are TRBV5-6 and TRBJ2-1; no reliable D call. V lost 0 bases, J lost 3 bases, and 16 bases lay in between. CDR1 is SGHDT and CDR2 is YYEEEE in the germline V gene. The CDR3 length is 17 residues. CDR3 nucleotides: TGTGCCAGCAGCTTGGGAATTCAGGTAGGCGACTACAATGAGCAGTTCTTC. Its translation is CASSLGIQVGDYNEQFF.

The chain combines TRBV6-1 with TRBJ2-1; 9 bases are shared with TRBD2. The V and J ends lost 4 bases and 1 base, in that order; junction bases with no gene match: 5. This CDR3 contains 16 residues. CDR1 is MNHNS, CDR2 SASEGT, per germline. The CDR3 DNA is TGTGCCAGCAGTGTTTCTAGCGGGATTTCCTACAATGAGCAGTTCTTC. Its protein product is CASSVSSGISYNEQFF.

This chain uses TRBV6-1 with TRBJ2-2; 10 nucleotides align to TRBD2. CDR1 and CDR2 (germline): MNHNS, SASEGT. J gave up 4 bases and V 4 bases, and 9 bases lay outside the gene matches. The length of the CDR3 is 17 residues. The CDR3 sequence is CASSVLLSGRSTGELFF. DNA of the CDR3: TGTGCCAGCAGTGTCCTTCTTAGCGGGAGGAGCACCGGGGAGCTGTTTTTT.

The chain carries TRBV19 and TRBJ1-2; 10 bases map to TRBD1. The V and J ends lost 8 bases and 6 bases, in that order; junction bases with no gene match: 12. Germline V gene sequence: CDR1 LNHDA, CDR2 SQIVND (reference sequence). The CDR3 totals 15 residues. The CDR3 is CASGDPGTGENGYTF. CDR3 sequence (DNA): TGTGCCAGTGGCGACCCCGGGACAGGGGAGAATGGCTACACCTTC.

The rearrangement uses TRBV28 and TRBJ1-4, with D unresolved. CDR1 is MDHEN and CDR2 is SYDVKM in the germline V gene. The V end lost 6 bases, the J end lost 0 bases, and 8 bases lay between the germline ends. CDR3 length equals 14 residues. The DNA of the CDR3 is TGTGCCAGCAGAGAAGATACAACTAATGAAAAACTGTTTTTT. This translates into CASREDTTNEKLFF.

V gene TRBV6-5 combines with J gene TRBJ1-2; 7 bases line up with TRBD1. Germline V gives CDR1 MNHEY, CDR2 SVGAGI. Trimming took 3 bases from V and 4 from J; bases not matched to a gene: 11. The CDR3 covers 16 residues. The CDR3 protein is CASSYPRQGGGYGYTF. For the CDR3, the DNA is TGTGCCAGCAGTTATCCCAGACAGGGAGGAGGCTATGGCTACACCTTC.

This chain joins TRBV5-8 and TRBJ1-6, with 12 bases identical to TRBD1. The CDR3 consists of 16 residues. Trimming removed 1 base from V and 12 bases from J; junction bases left unmatched: 8. Germline loops: CDR1 SGHTS, CDR2 YDEGEE. CDR3 nucleotides: TGTGCCAGCAGCTTGTACGGGACAGGGGGCTTGCAACCCCTCCACTTT. Its translation: CASSLYGTGGLQPLHF. Full variable domain (missing parts from reference TRBV5-8 and TRBJ1-6): EAGVTQSPTHLIKTRGQQATLRCSPISGHTSVYWYQQALGLGLQFLLWYDEGEERNRGNFPPRFSGRQFPNYSSELNVNALELEDSALYLCASSLYGTGGLQPLHFGNGTRLTVT.

The chain couples TRBV5-8 to TRBJ2-1, with a possible D match to TRBD2 (5 bases). The CDR3 is 15 residues long. CDR1 is SGHTS and CDR2 is YDEGEE in the germline V gene. The germline V and J ends were trimmed by 4 bases and 0 bases, with 11 bases remaining between them. In DNA form, the CDR3 reads TGTGCCAGCAGCCCCGACTATAGCTCCTACAATGAGCAGTTCTTC. Encoded protein: CASSPDYSSYNEQFF.

The V call is TRBV5-1, the J call TRBJ1-2; no definite D call. V was clipped by 3 bases and J by 6 bases, with 12 bases between them. CDR1 is SGHRS and CDR2 is YFSETQ in the germline V gene. This CDR3 contains 13 residues. The CDR3 protein is CASSSEGFNGYTF. The CDR3 coding sequence is TGCGCCAGCAGCTCCGAGGGATTTAATGGCTACACCTTC.

This clone showed up just a few times. V gene TRBV7-6 combines with J gene TRBJ2-1; perhaps TRBD2 as D (5 bases). The germline V and J ends were trimmed by 2 bases and 1 base, with 12 bases remaining between them. The CDR3 extends over 16 amino acids. Per the germline V gene, CDR1 is SGHVS and CDR2 is FNYEAQ. Here the CDR3 reads CASSLTSENSYNEQFF. The DNA of the CDR3 is TGTGCCAGCAGCTTAACTAGTGAGAATTCCTACAATGAGCAGTTCTTC.

The chain recombines TRBV28 with TRBJ1-5, with D perhaps matching TRBD1 (5 bases). The length of the CDR3 is 15 residues. The V gene's germline CDR1 is MDHEN and CDR2 SYDVKM. Deletions cut 2 bases from V and 4 bases from J, with 12 bases between. Here the CDR3 DNA reads TGTGCCAGCAGTTTACCGGGGGTCTTGAATCAGCCCCAGCATTTT. Encoded protein: CASSLPGVLNQPQHF.

This clone was observed once. The chain employs TRBV5-6 and TRBJ1-6, with D hard to call. V was shortened by 3 bases and J by 10 bases, with 20 bases between the two germline ends. The CDR3 extends over 16 amino acids. CDR1 is SGHDT, CDR2 YYEEEE, per germline. The CDR3 coding sequence is TGTGCCAGCAGCTCCCTGGGTGGTACCTCCGGGTCACCCCTCCACTTT. It encodes CASSSLGGTSGSPLHF.

The rearrangement links TRBV5-8 to TRBJ2-3; D may be TRBD1 (6 bases). CDR3 length equals 17 residues. With 3 bases removed from V and 6 bases from J, the gap between germline ends came to 23 bases. CDR1 SGHTS and CDR2 YDEGEE come from the germline V gene. CDR3 DNA: TGTGCCAGCAGCTCCGCGGGCCCGACAGGTCTCGCGGATACGCAGTATTTT. This encodes CASSSAGPTGLADTQYF.

The rearrangement links TRBV10-3 to TRBJ2-7; D is ambiguous. The CDR3 consists of 11 residues. Trimming pared 10 bases from V and 7 bases from J, leaving 14 bases between. The germline V gene has CDR1 ENHRY and CDR2 SYGVKD. CDR3 coding DNA: TGTGCCACCGACCAACTTGGGGAGCAGTACTTC. It codes for CATDQLGEQYF.

The V and J genes are TRBV3-1 (or the pseudogene TRBV3-2) and TRBJ1-2; 12 bases map to TRBD1. The CDR3 extends over 14 amino acids. V dropped 6 bases and J dropped 4; count of bases not matched to a gene: 3. The germline V gene has CDR1 LGHDT and CDR2 YNNKEL (reference sequence). CDR3: CASRGTGGSYGYTF. CDR3 bases: TGTGCCAGCAGGGGGACAGGGGGCAGCTATGGCTACACCTTC.

This CDR3 is CASSLDHLKASGNTIYF. In DNA, the CDR3 is TGCGCCAGCAGCTTGGATCATTTAAAGGCATCTGGAAACACCATATATTTT. V is TRBV5-1 and J is TRBJ1-3; D gene uncertain. This CDR3 has 17 amino acids. Trimming removed 0 bases at V and 1 base at J, with 14 bases between. Germline CDR1 and CDR2: SGHRS and YFSETQ.

This chain links TRBV12-5 with TRBJ1-3, with TRBD1 identical over 7 bases. The length of the CDR3 is 18 residues. J was trimmed by 0 bases and V by 3 bases; bases with no gene match: 11. The germline V gene encodes CDR1 LGHNT and CDR2 FRNRAP. The CDR3 protein is CASGFGTEVFSSGNTIYF. CDR3 DNA: TGTGCTAGTGGTTTTGGGACAGAAGTATTCTCCTCTGGAAACACCATATATTTT.